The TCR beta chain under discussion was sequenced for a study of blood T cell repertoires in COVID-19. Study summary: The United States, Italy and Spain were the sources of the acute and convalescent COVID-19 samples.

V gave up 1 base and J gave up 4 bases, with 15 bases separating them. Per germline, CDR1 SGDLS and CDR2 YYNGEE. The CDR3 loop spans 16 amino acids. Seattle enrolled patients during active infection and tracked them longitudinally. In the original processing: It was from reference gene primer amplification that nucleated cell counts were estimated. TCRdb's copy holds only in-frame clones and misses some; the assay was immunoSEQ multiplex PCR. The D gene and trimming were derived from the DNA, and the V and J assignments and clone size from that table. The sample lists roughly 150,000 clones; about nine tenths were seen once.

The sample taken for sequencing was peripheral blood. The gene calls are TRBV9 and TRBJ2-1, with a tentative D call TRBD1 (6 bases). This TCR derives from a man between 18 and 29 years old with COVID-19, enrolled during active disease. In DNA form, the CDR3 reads TGTGCCAGCAGCGTAAGCTCAGGGGACCTATACAATGAGCAGTTCTTC. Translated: CASSVSSGDLYNEQFF.